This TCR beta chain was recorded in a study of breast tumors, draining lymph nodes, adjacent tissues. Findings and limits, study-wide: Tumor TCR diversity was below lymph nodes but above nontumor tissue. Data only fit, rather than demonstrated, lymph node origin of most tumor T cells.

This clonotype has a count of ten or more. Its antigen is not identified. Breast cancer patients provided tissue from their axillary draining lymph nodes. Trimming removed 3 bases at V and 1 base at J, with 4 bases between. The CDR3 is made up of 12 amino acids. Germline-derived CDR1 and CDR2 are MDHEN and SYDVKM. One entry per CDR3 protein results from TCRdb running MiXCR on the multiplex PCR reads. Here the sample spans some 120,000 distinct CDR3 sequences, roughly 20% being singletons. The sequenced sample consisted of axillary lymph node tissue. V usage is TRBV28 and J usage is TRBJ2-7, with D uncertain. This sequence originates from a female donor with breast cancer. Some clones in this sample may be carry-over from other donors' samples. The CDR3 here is CASSFLSYEQYF. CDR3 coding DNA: TGTGCCAGCAGTTTTCTATCCTACGAGCAGTACTTC.